This TCR beta chain was profiled in a study of control samples from healthy donors and cancer patients. After removal of 2 bases from V and 4 bases from J, the junction contained 6 bases not matched to a gene. Germline V CDR1 and CDR2: SNHLY, FYNNEI. The CDR3 is 15 amino acids. The repertoire was sequenced with immunoSEQ multiplex PCR; TCRdb's copy has only in-frame clones and lacks some. This table has about 130,000 clones, more than 70% appearing once. This sequence originates from a man aged 45 to 65 in good health. The J gene is TRBJ1-2, the V gene TRBV2, with 8 bases matching TRBD1. The material sequenced was blood. The CDR3 DNA sequence: TGTGCCAGCAGTGAAACCGACAGGGGCAGCTATGGCTACACCTTC. This codes for CASSETDRGSYGYTF.